One sample yielded the 18 T cell receptor beta chains listed below, sequenced in a study of blood T cell repertoires in COVID-19. The protocol was immunoSEQ multiplex PCR, while the TCRdb copy is restricted to in-frame clones and leaves out a portion. In the table there are 250,000 to 350,000 clones, about 87% of which are singletons. Input material: peripheral blood. All receptors come from a woman in her forties or fifties with COVID-19, enrolled during active disease.

The chain uses TRBV19 and TRBJ1-5; D call uncertain. The germline V gene encodes CDR1 LNHDA and CDR2 SQIVND (reference sequence). This CDR3 has 16 amino acids. The V end was cut by 4 bases, the J end by 6 bases, with 19 bases between. The CDR3 here is CASSSPVSFLSQPQHF. In DNA, the CDR3 is TGTGCCAGTAGTAGCCCGGTCTCTTTTCTAAGTCAGCCCCAGCATTTT.

In this sample, this clone turned up once. The V and J genes are TRBV27 and TRBJ1-5; D perhaps matches TRBD1 (6 bases). The CDR3 length is 17 residues. The germline gives CDR1 MNHEY, CDR2 SMNVEV (reference sequence). Deletions cut 3 bases from V and 1 base from J, with 16 bases between. For the CDR3, the DNA is TGTGCCAGCAGTTTTTCGGGGGGCGGTGGGAGCAATCAGCCCCAGCATTTT. As protein: CASSFSGGGGSNQPQHF.

Concerning this clone itself: Other DNA sequences from this sample encode an identical CDR3 as well. The gene calls are TRBV18 and TRBJ2-3, with D tentatively TRBD2 (6 bases). Germline CDR1 KGHSH, CDR2 LQKENI. V lost 6 bases to trimming and J lost 4 bases, with 11 bases between them. The CDR3 is 13 amino acids. The CDR3 nucleotides are TGTGCCAGCTCGCCGGGACTCTCAGATACGCAGTATTTT. Residues: CASSPGLSDTQYF. Combining the CDR3 with reference TRBV18 and TRBJ2-3 gives the whole variable domain NAGVMQNPRHLVRRRGQEARLRCSPMKGHSHVYWYRQLPEEGLKFMVYLQKENIIDESGMPKERFSAEFPKEGPSILRIQQVVRGDSAAYFCASSPGLSDTQYFGPGTRLTVL.

The gene calls are TRBV11-3 and TRBJ2-7, with 8 positions matching TRBD2. Germline values: CDR1 SGHNT, CDR2 YENEEA. The trim removed 5 bases at V and 0 bases at J, leaving 3 bases unmatched. The CDR3 spans 14 residues. The CDR3 nucleotides are TGTGCCAGCAGCCCCAGCGGGAGCTCCTACGAGCAGTACTTC. Translating gives CASSPSGSSYEQYF.

This chain links TRBV3-1 (or the pseudogene TRBV3-2) with TRBJ1-5, with TRBD1 as a possible D gene (6 bases). This CDR3 contains 15 residues. Per the germline V gene, CDR1 is LGHDT and CDR2 is YNNKEL (reference sequence). Trimming shortened V by 0 bases and J by 7 bases, and 13 bases separated the two germline ends. CDR3 in DNA: TGTGCCAGCAGCCAAGATGGAACAGGGAGACAGCCCCAGCATTTT. Translation: CASSQDGTGRQPQHF.

Only one count was recorded for this clone. The chain uses TRBV18 and TRBJ2-1, with D maybe TRBD2 (6 bases). V was pared by 3 bases and J by 4 bases, with 22 bases between. The germline V gene has CDR1 KGHSH and CDR2 LQKENI. This CDR3 spans 18 amino acids. The CDR3 region is CASSPGGTGSVQYNEQFF. The CDR3 DNA reads as TGTGCCAGCTCACCGGGGGGAACGGGATCCGTGCAATACAATGAGCAGTTCTTC.

This rearrangement joins TRBV14 to TRBJ1-2; 7 bases line up with TRBD1. Per the germline V gene, CDR1 is SGHDN and CDR2 is FVKESK. V gave up 4 bases and J gave up 1 base; unmatched junction bases: 3. This CDR3 is built from 14 residues. The CDR3 loop is CASSRDSHNYGYTF. CDR3 bases: TGTGCCAGCAGCCGGGACAGCCATAACTATGGCTACACCTTC.

This rearrangement joins TRBV2 to TRBJ1-5; 7 bases align to TRBD1. Germline V gene data show CDR1 as SNHLY and CDR2 as FYNNEI. The CDR3 totals 14 residues. The J segment lost 7 bases and the V segment lost 8 bases, leaving 11 bases of the junction unmatched. The CDR3 sequence: CASSGQWNFQPQHF. CDR3 nucleotides: TGTGCCAGCTCGGGACAGTGGAATTTCCAGCCCCAGCATTTT.

The genes are TRBV19 and TRBJ1-5; a weak D match, TRBD1 (5 bases). The germline V gene has CDR1 LNHDA and CDR2 SQIVND (reference sequence). The CDR3 length is 16 residues. The V end was cut by 3 bases, the J end by 0 bases, with 12 bases between. In nucleotides, the CDR3 is TGTGCCAGTAGTATTTCTGAGACAGATAGCAATCAGCCCCAGCATTTT. Its protein product is CASSISETDSNQPQHF.

To note about this clone: Additional DNA sequences in this sample encode the identical CDR3. The chain uses TRBV18 and TRBJ1-5, with D hard to call. Germline V gives CDR1 KGHSH, CDR2 LQKENI. The CDR3 extends over 12 amino acids. With 6 bases removed from V and 4 bases from J, the gap between germline ends came to 7 bases. The CDR3 DNA follows: TGTGCCAGCTCCCCGGGGAATCAGCCCCAGCATTTT. Translation gives CASSPGNQPQHF. Drawing the rest from reference TRBV18 and TRBJ1-5, the complete variable domain is NAGVMQNPRHLVRRRGQEARLRCSPMKGHSHVYWYRQLPEEGLKFMVYLQKENIIDESGMPKERFSAEFPKEGPSILRIQQVVRGDSAAYFCASSPGNQPQHFGDGTRLSIL.

The V call is TRBV16, the J call TRBJ1-3, with TRBD1 as a possible D gene (6 bases). Germline V gene data show CDR1 as KGHSY and CDR2 as FQNENV. Between the trimmed V and J ends, which lost 0 bases and 4 bases, there was a span of 7 bases. This CDR3 spans 14 amino acids. The CDR3 spells CASSQSGTGNTIYF. The CDR3 nucleotides read TGTGCCAGCAGCCAATCGGGGACAGGAAACACCATATATTTT.

This clone has a single count. Relative to the germline gene, one junction end is altered; a read error may explain this. The genes are TRBV7-2 and TRBJ2-1; tentative D call: TRBD2 (5 bases). There are 13 residues in the CDR3. Germline V lookup: CDR1 SGHTA, CDR2 FQGNSA. In DNA, the CDR3 is TGTGCCAGCAGCGCGGGCACCTACAATGAGCAGCTCTTC. Translation: CASSAGTYNEQLF.

The chain couples TRBV6-5 to TRBJ1-4; D is perhaps TRBD1 (5 bases). V was cut by 6 bases and J by 2 bases, with 10 bases left in between. The CDR3 is 14 residues long. CDR1 and CDR2 (germline): MNHEY, SVGAGI. The CDR3 here is CASSNRGTNEKLFF. The CDR3 DNA follows: TGTGCCAGCAGCAACCGGGGGACTAATGAAAAACTGTTTTTT.

The V and J genes are TRBV6-5 and TRBJ2-5, with D perhaps matching TRBD2 (6 bases). Germline assignment: CDR1 MNHEY and CDR2 SVGAGI. The ends were cut back, 2 bases at V and 5 bases at J, with 9 bases in the middle. This CDR3 region has 13 residues. DNA for the CDR3: TGTGCCAGCAGTTACCACGGGAGTGAGACCCAGTACTTC. This codes for CASSYHGSETQYF.

The chain couples TRBV27 to TRBJ2-7; TRBD2 agrees at 11 bases. This CDR3 has 14 amino acids. Per the germline V gene, CDR1 is MNHEY and CDR2 is SMNVEV (reference sequence). After removal of 4 bases from V and 6 bases from J, the junction contained 5 bases not matched to a gene. CDR3 DNA sequence: TGTGCCAGCAGTTCGGCTCTAGCGGGAGGCGAGCAGTACTTC. It specifies CASSSALAGGEQYF.

The chain has TRBV18 and TRBJ1-5, with D uncertain. V shed 6 bases and J shed 3 bases, with 12 bases lying between them. CDR3 length equals 14 residues. Germline assignment: CDR1 KGHSH and CDR2 LQKENI. CDR3 loop: CASSPEGHNQPQHF. The CDR3 DNA follows: TGTGCCAGCTCCCCGGAGGGCCACAATCAGCCCCAGCATTTT.

The V and J genes are TRBV2 and TRBJ2-2; 9 nucleotides align to TRBD1. This CDR3 has 15 amino acids. The germline gives CDR1 SNHLY, CDR2 FYNNEI. Trimming removed 6 bases from V and 6 bases from J; junction bases left unmatched: 8. The CDR3 DNA sequence: TGTGCCAGCAGCCCCGGGACAGGGCGAGCCGGGGAGCTGTTTTTT. Translating it yields CASSPGTGRAGELFF.

The chain recombines TRBV5-1 with TRBJ2-5; no definite D call. The CDR3 runs 14 residues. Trimming took 0 bases from V and 2 from J, leaving 8 bases between them. From germline, CDR1 is SGHRS and CDR2 YFSETQ. The CDR3 DNA reads TGCGCCAGCAGCTTGGCAGGCCAGCAAGAGACCCAGTACTTC. Amino acids: CASSLAGQQETQYF. Filled out from reference TRBV5-1 and TRBJ2-5, the complete variable domain reads KAGVTQTPRYLIKTRGQQVTLSCSPISGHRSVSWYQQTPGQGLQFLFEYFSETQRNKGNFPGRFSGRQFSNSRSEMNVSTLELGDSALYLCASSLAGQQETQYFGPGTRLLVL.